This section outlines one TCR beta chain sequence together with its context. Its antigen is currently unknown. The PCR had 60 Vbeta and 13 Jbeta primers. The data were produced by immunoSEQ multiplex PCR, yet TCRdb's version contains in-frame clones alone and is incomplete. This table holds about 260,000 clones, 70% to 90% found once. This CDR3 contains 14 residues. Trimming removed 4 bases from V and 5 bases from J; junction bases left unmatched: 5. From germline, CDR1 is SEHNR and CDR2 FQNEAQ (reference sequence). The data belong to a study of cytomegalovirus exposure and HLA in healthy donors. Overall study context: Across 350 to 500 genotyped donors, roughly 80% landed in the Caucasian-associated ancestry cluster. Findings of the study overall: Accurate predictions that matched the HLA-A and HLA-B alleles of most subjects were reportedly made from TCR beta sequences.

As for the donors, each was a healthy bone marrow donor. Sequenced: PBMCs. The V call is TRBV7-9, the J call TRBJ1-2; 9 nucleotides line up with TRBD1. The sequence was obtained from a middle-aged woman in good health and CMV-seropositive. The CDR3: CASSYTGGPYGYTF. The CDR3, as DNA: TGTGCCAGCAGCTATACAGGGGGCCCATATGGCTACACCTTC.